The 6 T cell receptor beta chains in this list originate from one sample, sequenced in a study of control samples from healthy donors and cancer patients. TCRdb's table, derived via immunoSEQ multiplex PCR, lists solely in-frame clones and lacks some. The sample lists some 140,000 clones, more than 90% occurring once. Material for sequencing was blood. Receptors were obtained from a man aged 25 to 45 in good health.

This chain links TRBV9 with TRBJ1-2; 8 bases line up with TRBD1. Germline V gene sequence: CDR1 SGDLS, CDR2 YYNGEE. CDR3 size: 14 residues. Losses at the gene ends were 2 bases for V and 4 bases for J; bases not matched to a gene: 4. The CDR3: CASSVGQGGYGYTF. CDR3 coding DNA: TGTGCCAGCAGCGTTGGACAGGGTGGCTATGGCTACACCTTC.

In DNA, the CDR3 is TGTGCCAGCAGGGAAGTGAGGGGCGAGCAGTACTTC. It codes for CASREVRGEQYF. The V gene is TRBV28, the J gene TRBJ2-7; D assignment may be TRBD1 or TRBD2 (5 bases each). The V end was cut by 6 bases, the J end by 6 bases, with 12 bases between. Germline lookup yields CDR1 MDHEN and CDR2 SYDVKM. The CDR3 extends over 12 amino acids.

V gene TRBV11-2 combines with J gene TRBJ1-1; a possible D gene is TRBD1 (5 bases). This CDR3 comprises 13 residues. V gave up 4 bases and J gave up 11 bases, with 17 bases separating them. CDR1 is SGHAT, CDR2 FQNNGV, per germline. The CDR3 loop is CASSSRDHFWAFF. CDR3 nucleotides: TGTGCCAGCAGCTCCCGGGACCACTTCTGGGCTTTCTTT. Full variable domain (rest looked up from reference TRBV11-2 and TRBJ1-1): EAGVAQSPRYKIIEKRQSVAFWCNPISGHATLYWYQQILGQGPKLLIQFQNNGVVDDSQLPKDRFSAERLKGVDSTLKIQPAKLEDSAVYLCASSSRDHFWAFFGQGTRLTVV.

The gene calls are TRBV7-8 and TRBJ2-1; D might be TRBD2 (6 bases). V lost 1 base, J lost 8 bases, and 18 bases lay in between. This CDR3 contains 16 residues. Germline V gene data show CDR1 as SGHVS and CDR2 as FQNEAQ. CDR3 coding DNA: TGTGCCAGCAGCTTAGACGGAGGGTTTAAACTATATGAGCAGTTCTTC. Translated: CASSLDGGFKLYEQFF.

This clone showed up just a few times. The V gene is TRBV4-1, the J gene TRBJ2-5, with TRBD1 as a possible D gene (5 bases). V gave up 1 base and J gave up 1 base, with 10 bases separating them. CDR1 and CDR2 from the germline V gene are MGHRA and YSYEKL. The CDR3 contains 15 residues. CDR3 region: CASSQGTLSQETQYF. DNA of the CDR3: TGCGCCAGCAGCCAAGGGACACTCAGCCAAGAGACCCAGTACTTC.

The chain carries TRBV10-3 and TRBJ2-1; D gene unclear. The CDR3 runs to 11 residues. In germline, CDR1 is ENHRY, CDR2 SYGVKD. V dropped 6 bases and J dropped 8 bases, with 8 bases sitting between them. This chain's CDR3 is CAISAFDEQFF. The CDR3 coding sequence is TGTGCCATCAGCGCTTTCGATGAGCAGTTCTTC.